The 5 T cell receptor beta chains in this list originate from one sample, sequenced in a study of T cells in Graves' hyperthyroidism and ophthalmopathy. From RNA transcripts, TCR beta CDR3 regions were amplified. The HTBI primer set served for first-round RT-PCR of the TCR CDR3. TCRdb recomputed calls from the multiplex PCR reads with MiXCR, one row per CDR3 protein. Counted here are around 350,000 distinct CDR3 sequences, about 14% occurring once; the ten biggest clones make up around 20%. Source material: blood. These receptors came from a woman aged 25 to 45 with Graves' ophthalmopathy.

The rearrangement uses TRBV6-1 and TRBJ1-5; D perhaps matches TRBD1 (5 bases). The CDR3 loop spans 14 amino acids. Germline V gene lookup returns CDR1 MNHNS and CDR2 SASEGT. Between the trimmed V and J ends, which lost 7 bases and 2 bases, there was a span of 12 bases. CDR3 sequence reads: CASIEGAGNQPQHF. The DNA of the CDR3 is TGTGCCAGCATCGAAGGGGCGGGCAATCAGCCCCAGCATTTT.

In this sample, this clonotype turned up a few times. V usage is TRBV9 and J usage is TRBJ2-1; D call uncertain. There are 15 residues in the CDR3. CDR1 is SGDLS and CDR2 is YYNGEE in the germline V gene. V lost 0 bases, J lost 3 bases, and 10 bases lay in between. The CDR3 spells CASSVGSVYYNEQFF. Written as DNA, the CDR3 is TGTGCCAGCAGCGTAGGCTCCGTATACTACAATGAGCAGTTCTTC.

This clonotype was recorded many times. The V and J genes are TRBV11-2 and TRBJ1-6; maybe TRBD1 (6 bases). The CDR3 has 16 residues. Germline V lookup: CDR1 SGHAT, CDR2 FQNNGV. The V end was cut by 8 bases, the J end by 0 bases, with 14 bases between. CDR3 in amino acids: CASGQGWGSYNSPLHF. CDR3 in DNA: TGTGCCAGCGGCCAGGGGTGGGGCTCCTATAATTCACCCCTCCACTTT. The full variable domain, with the rest looked up from reference TRBV11-2 and TRBJ1-6, is EAGVAQSPRYKIIEKRQSVAFWCNPISGHATLYWYQQILGQGPKLLIQFQNNGVVDDSQLPKDRFSAERLKGVDSTLKIQPAKLEDSAVYLCASGQGWGSYNSPLHFGNGTRLTVT.

This clonotype was counted at least ten times. This sequence joins TRBV6-6 and TRBJ2-1; 10 nucleotides agree with TRBD1. The CDR3 has 17 residues. V trimming: 2 bases; J trimming: 2 bases; junction bases outside the gene matches: 6. Germline V lookup: CDR1 MNHNY, CDR2 SVGAGI (reference sequence). Here the CDR3 DNA reads TGTGCCAGCAGTTACCACACCGGGACAGGGGCCTACAATGAGCAGTTCTTC. It is translated as CASSYHTGTGAYNEQFF.

CDR3 protein: CASSYQGLTYEQYF. CDR3 nucleotide sequence: TGCGCCAGCAGCTATCAGGGGCTTACCTACGAGCAGTACTTC. The chain recombines TRBV5-1 with TRBJ2-7, with D tentatively TRBD1 (6 bases). The length of the CDR3 is 14 residues. CDR1 SGHRS and CDR2 YFSETQ come from the germline V gene. The ends were cut back, 3 bases at V and 2 bases at J, with 12 bases in the middle.